The 23 T cell receptor beta chains listed next were all sequenced from one sample in a study of T cells in pancreatic ductal adenocarcinoma. Surgery without prior neoadjuvant therapy was the treatment of the selected pancreatic ductal adenocarcinoma patients. Sequencing used immunoSEQ multiplex PCR; TCRdb keeps in-frame clones, though not all of them. There are 100,000 or so clones in the sample; roughly 96% occur only once, and roughly 3.1% lies in the top ten. Sequenced sample: PBMCs. These receptor sequences come from a human donor with pancreatic ductal adenocarcinoma.

The V call is TRBV18, the J call TRBJ2-5; 9 bases map to TRBD1. Germline CDR1 reads KGHSH; CDR2 reads LQKENI. The CDR3 totals 14 residues. The junction had 3 bases not matched to a gene; V was cut back by 6 bases and J by 1 base. This CDR3 is CASSLQGAQETQYF. As DNA, the CDR3 is TGTGCCAGCTCTTTACAGGGGGCCCAAGAGACCCAGTACTTC.

The genes are TRBV18 and TRBJ2-7, with a tentative D call TRBD2 (5 bases). Germline V gene lookup returns CDR1 KGHSH and CDR2 LQKENI. V was shortened by 5 bases and J by 3 bases, with 14 bases between the two germline ends. This CDR3 spans 14 amino acids. The DNA of the CDR3 is TGTGCCAGCTCATCATTGGGGAGAGACTACGAGCAGTACTTC. It is translated as CASSSLGRDYEQYF. Looking up the rest from reference TRBV18 and TRBJ2-7 gives the full variable domain: NAGVMQNPRHLVRRRGQEARLRCSPMKGHSHVYWYRQLPEEGLKFMVYLQKENIIDESGMPKERFSAEFPKEGPSILRIQQVVRGDSAAYFCASSSLGRDYEQYFGPGTRLTVT.

J is TRBJ2-7 and V is TRBV29-1; 9 nucleotides match TRBD2. Germline CDR1 reads SQVTM; CDR2 reads ANQGSEA. There are 14 residues in the CDR3. Trimming cost V 4 bases and J 2 bases; bases outside gene matches: 6. The CDR3 sequence: CSVARLAGPYEQYF. The CDR3 nucleotides read TGCAGCGTTGCTCGGCTAGCGGGGCCCTACGAGCAGTACTTC.

The chain joins TRBV27 to TRBJ1-1, with 8 bases aligning to TRBD1. The CDR3 sequence is 14 residues long. The trim removed 7 bases at V and 0 bases at J, leaving 4 bases unmatched. From germline, CDR1 is MNHEY and CDR2 SMNVEV (reference sequence). DNA of the CDR3: TGTGCCAGCACCCGGACAGGGTTGAACACTGAAGCTTTCTTT. Translating it yields CASTRTGLNTEAFF.

The chain is built from TRBV2 and TRBJ2-7; possible D gene TRBD1, 5 bases. The CDR3 is 14 residues long. Germline V gene lookup returns CDR1 SNHLY and CDR2 FYNNEI. V lost 4 bases, J lost 2 bases, and 12 bases lay in between. The CDR3 bases are TGTGCCAGCAGTGTTTCGTCAGGGACCTACGAGCAGTACTTC. It translates to CASSVSSGTYEQYF.

V is TRBV10-3 and J is TRBJ2-7; possible D gene TRBD2, 5 bases. CDR3 length equals 15 residues. The V gene's germline CDR1 is ENHRY and CDR2 SYGVKD. Trimming removed 5 bases at V and 3 bases at J, with 17 bases between. CDR3 amino acids: CAISQDWTEDYEQYF. The CDR3 DNA reads TGTGCCATCAGTCAAGACTGGACGGAGGACTACGAGCAGTACTTC.

The chain uses TRBV28 and TRBJ1-2; 10 nucleotides match TRBD1. This CDR3 spans 18 amino acids. With 6 bases clipped from V and 6 bases from J, the junction kept 19 bases outside the gene matches. Germline CDR1 reads MDHEN; CDR2 reads SYDVKM. In nucleotides, the CDR3 is TGTGCCAGCAGCCCCCTCCGCGGGACAGGGGAATGGTTAGATGGCTACACCTTC. It specifies CASSPLRGTGEWLDGYTF.

The chain joins TRBV29-1 to TRBJ2-1; tentatively, D is TRBD1 (6 bases). CDR1 is SQVTM, CDR2 ANQGSEA, per germline. V lost 3 bases and J lost 4, with 16 bases in between. This CDR3 comprises 15 residues. This CDR3 reads CSVEGQGLKYNEQFF. CDR3 nucleotides: TGCAGCGTTGAGGGTCAGGGGCTGAAATACAATGAGCAGTTCTTC.

The genes are TRBV7-2 and TRBJ2-2; TRBD2 might be the D (6 bases). This CDR3 contains 16 residues. V was clipped by 2 bases and J by 1 base, with 11 bases between them. The germline CDR1 and CDR2 sequences are SGHTA and FQGNSA. This chain's CDR3 is CASSLRGTLNTGELFF. CDR3 coding DNA: TGTGCCAGCAGCTTACGGGGGACCCTGAACACCGGGGAGCTGTTTTTT.

The V and J genes are TRBV7-8 and TRBJ1-5; D is undetermined. V gave up 7 bases and J gave up 5 bases, with 9 bases separating them. Germline CDR1 is SGHVS and CDR2 is FQNEAQ. CDR3 length: 12 amino acids. CDR3 residues: CASNQRDQPQHF. CDR3 DNA sequence: TGTGCCAGCAACCAACGGGATCAGCCCCAGCATTTT.

The rearrangement uses TRBV2 and TRBJ2-5; D unresolved. The CDR3 spans 14 residues. Trimming shortened V by 4 bases and J by 4 bases, and 13 bases separated the two germline ends. Germline CDR1 is SNHLY and CDR2 is FYNNEI. The CDR3 protein is CASSVLPGGETQYF. The CDR3, as DNA: TGTGCCAGCAGTGTTTTGCCGGGTGGAGAGACCCAGTACTTC.

V gene TRBV5-5 combines with J gene TRBJ1-2; 8 positions agree with TRBD1. With 7 bases clipped from V and 4 bases from J, the junction kept 9 bases outside the gene matches. Germline loops: CDR1 SGHKS, CDR2 YYEKEE (reference sequence). This CDR3 spans 14 amino acids. The CDR3 protein is CASSTGGMGYGYTF. DNA for the CDR3: TGTGCCAGCTCCACAGGGGGAATGGGCTATGGCTACACCTTC.

This chain connects TRBV19 to TRBJ2-7; a possible D gene is TRBD2 (5 bases). The V and J ends lost 5 bases and 2 bases respectively, with 10 bases between them. The germline V gene encodes CDR1 LNHDA and CDR2 SQIVND (reference sequence). The length of the CDR3 is 13 residues. Written as DNA, the CDR3 is TGTGCCAGTAGTTCCGCGGGTGCCTACGAGCAGTACTTC. Its protein product is CASSSAGAYEQYF. Full variable domain (outside the CDR3, taken from reference TRBV19 and TRBJ2-7): DGGITQSPKYLFRKEGQNVTLSCEQNLNHDAMYWYRQDPGQGLRLIYYSQIVNDFQKGDIAEGYSVSREKKESFPLTVTSAQKNPTAFYLCASSSAGAYEQYFGPGTRLTVT.

This chain uses TRBV5-1 with TRBJ1-1; TRBD1 agrees at 8 bases. The CDR3 runs to 15 residues. J lost 10 bases, V lost 4 bases, and 15 bases had no gene match. Germline CDR1 reads SGHRS; CDR2 reads YFSETQ. The CDR3 bases are TGCGCCAGCAGCCGCACGGGCCAGGGGGCCTCCGGAGCTTTCTTT. This translates into CASSRTGQGASGAFF.

V usage is TRBV7-8 and J usage is TRBJ2-7, with D tentatively TRBD2 (6 bases). V gave up 1 base and J gave up 0 bases, with 13 bases separating them. Germline lookup yields CDR1 SGHVS and CDR2 FQNEAQ. This CDR3 has 16 residues. The CDR3 spells CASSLVAGGSSYEQYF. The CDR3 DNA is TGTGCCAGCAGCTTAGTGGCTGGGGGGAGCTCCTACGAGCAGTACTTC.

V usage is TRBV30 and J usage is TRBJ1-1, with D maybe TRBD1 (5 bases). Germline loops: CDR1 GTSNPN, CDR2 SVGIG (reference sequence). The CDR3 sequence is 12 residues long. The V end lost 5 bases, the J end lost 9 bases, and 16 bases lay between the germline ends. The CDR3 DNA reads as TGTGCCTGGGATCAGGGTTCACGGCAAGCTTTCTTT. Protein sequence: CAWDQGSRQAFF.

The genes are TRBV2 and TRBJ2-1; tentative D call: TRBD2 (5 bases). The germline V gene encodes CDR1 SNHLY and CDR2 FYNNEI. The V end lost 6 bases, the J end lost 0 bases, and 12 bases lay between the germline ends. The CDR3 spans 15 residues. CDR3 region: CASRAEAHSYNEQFF. The DNA for the CDR3 is TGTGCCAGCAGAGCGGAGGCCCACTCCTACAATGAGCAGTTCTTC.

This chain connects TRBV15 to TRBJ2-7; perhaps TRBD1 as D (6 bases). CDR1 and CDR2 (germline): LNHNV, YYDKDF (reference sequence). The CDR3 length is 15 residues. V was shortened by 0 bases and J by 5 bases, with 14 bases between the two germline ends. In DNA form, the CDR3 reads TGTGCCACCAGCAGAGATGAAATTGGGGGCGACGAGCAGTACTTC. Translation: CATSRDEIGGDEQYF.

The chain employs TRBV6-1 and TRBJ2-3; D is unresolved. Per germline, CDR1 MNHNS and CDR2 SASEGT. The CDR3 extends over 13 amino acids. Trimming pared 7 bases from V and 2 bases from J, leaving 10 bases between. The CDR3 loop is CASKSSTTDTQYF. Here the CDR3 DNA reads TGTGCCAGCAAATCCAGTACCACAGATACGCAGTATTTT.

This chain joins TRBV28 and TRBJ1-4; D is possibly TRBD1 (5 bases). Germline CDR1 MDHEN, CDR2 SYDVKM. The germline V and J ends were trimmed by 7 bases and 6 bases, with 21 bases remaining between them. The CDR3 loop spans 16 amino acids. CDR3 loop: CASTGASLAEYEKLFF. The CDR3 DNA reads TGTGCCAGCACTGGGGCGAGCCTAGCGGAATATGAAAAACTGTTTTTT.

This sequence joins TRBV30 and TRBJ2-1, with a possible D match to TRBD1 (6 bases). Germline V gives CDR1 GTSNPN, CDR2 SVGIG (reference sequence). This CDR3 contains 11 residues. The ends were cut back, 0 bases at V and 12 bases at J, with 9 bases in the middle. The CDR3, as DNA: TGTGCCTGGAGTGTCGGGACACGGCAGTTCTTC. Amino acids: CAWSVGTRQFF.

This chain connects TRBV10-3 to TRBJ2-2, with TRBD2 identical over 13 bases. This CDR3 comprises 17 residues. The V segment lost 2 bases and the J segment 7 bases; nucleotides outside the gene matches: 7. Germline values: CDR1 ENHRY, CDR2 SYGVKD. The CDR3: CAISEPGLAGDSGELFF. CDR3 nucleotides: TGTGCCATCAGTGAGCCCGGACTAGCGGGAGACAGCGGGGAGCTGTTTTTT.

The genes are TRBV6-6 and TRBJ2-2, with TRBD2 as a possible D gene (6 bases). CDR3 length equals 13 residues. Trimming removed 6 bases from V and 5 bases from J, with 10 bases in between. CDR1 and CDR2 (germline): MNHNY, SVGAGI (reference sequence). The CDR3 loop reads CASRTSSTGELFF. In DNA form, the CDR3 reads TGTGCCAGCAGGACTAGTTCGACCGGGGAGCTGTTTTTT.